These 11 T cell receptor beta chains came from one sample sequenced in a study of blood T cell repertoires in COVID-19. This table comes from immunoSEQ multiplex PCR, and its TCRdb copy is limited to in-frame clones, with some not included. This sample has 140,000 to 150,000 clones, with roughly 90% found just once. Sequencing was carried out using peripheral blood. These TCRs come from a woman aged 45 to 65 with acute or convalescent COVID-19.

This chain uses TRBV6-5 with TRBJ2-3, with 7 bases that match TRBD2. With 0 bases clipped from V and 8 bases from J, the junction kept 2 bases outside the gene matches. Germline-derived CDR1 and CDR2 are MNHEY and SVGAGI. This CDR3 is built from 13 residues. CDR3: CASSYSTGGTQYF. CDR3 DNA sequence: TGTGCCAGCAGTTACTCGACGGGAGGTACGCAGTATTTT.

The chain combines TRBV11-2 with TRBJ1-1; TRBD1 might be the D (6 bases). Germline V CDR1 and CDR2: SGHAT, FQNNGV. With 0 bases removed from V and 0 bases from J, the gap between germline ends came to 11 bases. The CDR3 spans 16 residues. CDR3 region: CASSLEGGQMNTEAFF. CDR3 coding DNA: TGTGCCAGCAGCTTAGAGGGCGGACAGATGAACACTGAAGCTTTCTTT.

The rearrangement links TRBV12-5 to TRBJ2-1; a weak D match, TRBD1 (5 bases). The V gene's germline CDR1 is LGHNT and CDR2 FRNRAP. Trimming left V 4 bases short and J 3 bases short, with 13 bases between. This CDR3 has 15 residues. This chain's CDR3 is CASGSGWTDYNEQFF. The CDR3 nucleotides are TGTGCTAGTGGTTCAGGGTGGACGGACTACAATGAGCAGTTCTTC.

The rearrangement uses TRBV7-9 and TRBJ1-1; 11 bases line up with TRBD1. CDR1 is SEHNR and CDR2 is FQNEAQ in the germline V gene (reference sequence). V lost 4 bases, J lost 5 bases, and 9 bases stayed unmatched. This CDR3 is built from 16 residues. The CDR3 region has the DNA TGTGCCAGCAGCTCGGGACGGGACAGGGGGTTAACTGAAGCTTTCTTT. Protein product: CASSSGRDRGLTEAFF.

The chain has TRBV28 and TRBJ1-1, with a tentative D call TRBD1 (6 bases). Germline V gene sequence: CDR1 MDHEN, CDR2 SYDVKM. Trimming removed 6 bases from V and 6 bases from J, with 23 bases in between. The CDR3 runs to 16 residues. DNA of the CDR3: TGTGCCAGCAGGCCTATGAAGGACAGTCCGAAGGCTGAAGCTTTCTTT. This codes for CASRPMKDSPKAEAFF. The full variable domain, rest sourced from reference TRBV28 and TRBJ1-1, is DVKVTQSSRYLVKRTGEKVFLECVQDMDHENMFWYRQDPGLGLRLIYFSYDVKMKEKGDIPEGYSVSREKKERFSLILESASTNQTSMYLCASRPMKDSPKAEAFFGQGTRLTVV.

This chain uses TRBV5-1 with TRBJ2-2; 7 bases fit TRBD1. V trimming: 0 bases; J trimming: 3 bases; junction bases outside the gene matches: 5. Germline assignment: CDR1 SGHRS and CDR2 YFSETQ. The CDR3 covers 16 residues. As DNA, the CDR3 is TGCGCCAGCAGCTTGGGACCGCAGGGGGACACCGGGGAGCTGTTTTTT. Translation: CASSLGPQGDTGELFF.

CDR3: CASSAPTSTNYEQYF. DNA of the CDR3: TGTGCCAGTAGTGCGCCGACTAGCACCAACTACGAGCAGTACTTC. The chain carries TRBV19 and TRBJ2-7, with 7 bases matching TRBD2. The germline V gene has CDR1 LNHDA and CDR2 SQIVND (reference sequence). V dropped 5 bases and J dropped 3; count of bases not matched to a gene: 10. CDR3 length equals 15 residues.

This chain connects TRBV14 to TRBJ2-4, with D possibly being TRBD2 (7 bases). Trimming took 4 bases from V and 8 from J, leaving 15 bases between them. The CDR3 totals 14 residues. Germline CDR1 is SGHDN and CDR2 is FVKESK. This chain's CDR3 is CASSRRGPGDIQYF. In DNA, the CDR3 is TGTGCCAGCAGCCGGCGGGGGCCGGGTGACATTCAGTACTTC.

The CDR3 sequence is CSVEETSNQPQHF. CDR3 nucleotide sequence: TGCAGCGTAGAGGAAACAAGCAATCAGCCCCAGCATTTT. V gene TRBV29-1 combines with J gene TRBJ1-5; no clear D. The V gene lost 6 bases and the J gene lost 1 base, with 10 bases spanning the gap. Germline CDR1 SQVTM, CDR2 ANQGSEA. The CDR3 contains 13 residues.

The chain uses TRBV27 and TRBJ2-1; 10 nucleotides line up with TRBD1. Trimming cost V 4 bases and J 6 bases; bases outside gene matches: 6. Looked up from germline, CDR1 is MNHEY and CDR2 is SMNVEV (reference sequence). There are 15 residues in the CDR3. This CDR3 reads CASSWPGQGFNEQFF. CDR3 DNA: TGTGCCAGCAGTTGGCCGGGACAGGGGTTCAATGAGCAGTTCTTC.

The V call is TRBV6-1, the J call TRBJ1-6; D might be TRBD1 (6 bases). The CDR3 is 17 amino acids. Germline V gives CDR1 MNHNS, CDR2 SASEGT. V lost 2 bases, J lost 4 bases, and 15 bases lay in between. CDR3: CASSEFSRTEYNSPLHF. CDR3 nucleotides: TGTGCCAGCAGTGAATTTTCCCGGACAGAGTATAATTCACCCCTCCACTTT.